The 9 T cell receptor beta chains below come from one sample, sequenced in a study of blood T cell repertoires in COVID-19. Clones were read by immunoSEQ multiplex PCR, and TCRdb kept only the in-frame ones, dropping some. The table records about 350,000 clones, around 87% of them present only once. The sequenced material came from peripheral blood. The receptors were sampled from a woman in her forties or fifties with COVID-19, enrolled during active disease.

The chain uses TRBV5-1 and TRBJ2-5, with D maybe TRBD2 (5 bases). The length of the CDR3 is 15 residues. V gave up 4 bases and J gave up 5 bases, with 18 bases separating them. The germline V gene encodes CDR1 SGHRS and CDR2 YFSETQ. DNA of the CDR3: TGCGCCAGCAGCGCAGCTAGACTCCGAGGGGAGACCCAGTACTTC. Protein product: CASSAARLRGETQYF.

This clone showed up just a few times. This sequence joins TRBV6-5 and TRBJ1-2, with TRBD1 identical over 7 bases. Per the germline V gene, CDR1 is MNHEY and CDR2 is SVGAGI. V was pared by 5 bases and J by 2 bases, with 2 bases of the junction left unmatched. CDR3 length equals 13 residues. CDR3 sequence (DNA): TGTGCCAGCAGTCAGGACAGGAACTATGGCTACACCTTC. This translates into CASSQDRNYGYTF.

As concerns this clone: At one end the junction does not follow the germline gene, possibly because of a read error. Distinct nucleotide sequences in the sample also encode this CDR3. This chain joins TRBV28 and TRBJ1-5; D might be TRBD1 (5 bases). The CDR3 is 14 amino acids. Germline lookup yields CDR1 MDHEN and CDR2 SYDVKM. The CDR3 loop reads CASSFDQGNQPQHF. The CDR3 DNA reads TGTGCCAGCAGTTTCGATCAGGGCAATCAACCCCAGCATTTT.

This clone has just a few counts. The chain links TRBV19 to TRBJ1-5; D remains unclear. CDR1 LNHDA and CDR2 SQIVND come from the germline V gene (reference sequence). The CDR3 loop spans 15 amino acids. V shed 7 bases and J shed 2 bases, with 15 bases lying between them. The CDR3 nucleotides are TGTGCCAGTAAAGTCGGGGAGGCGGGCAATCAGCCCCAGCATTTT. This translates into CASKVGEAGNQPQHF.

As for this clone: The sample carries other DNA sequences with the same CDR3. The chain uses TRBV7-2 and TRBJ2-5, with D hard to call. Germline CDR1 is SGHTA and CDR2 is FQGNSA. The CDR3 is made up of 11 amino acids. The V gene lost 5 bases and the J gene lost 2 bases, with 3 bases spanning the gap. The CDR3 coding sequence is TGTGCCAGCAGCCCGCAAGAGACCCAGTACTTC. Protein product: CASSPQETQYF.

The chain couples TRBV5-8 to TRBJ2-3; D is unresolved. Germline values: CDR1 SGHTS, CDR2 YDEGEE. Trimming took 3 bases from V and 0 from J, leaving 8 bases between them. The CDR3 is made up of 14 amino acids. The CDR3 spells CASSSGVSTDTQYF. CDR3 coding DNA: TGTGCCAGCAGCTCAGGTGTCAGCACAGATACGCAGTATTTT. Full variable domain (missing parts from reference TRBV5-8 and TRBJ2-3): EAGVTQSPTHLIKTRGQQATLRCSPISGHTSVYWYQQALGLGLQFLLWYDEGEERNRGNFPPRFSGRQFPNYSSELNVNALELEDSALYLCASSSGVSTDTQYFGPGTRLTVL.

This clone was seen a single time. The chain has TRBV3-1 (or the pseudogene TRBV3-2) and TRBJ2-2, with D possibly TRBD2 on 5 matching bases. Deletions cut 3 bases from V and 3 bases from J, with 17 bases between. CDR1 and CDR2 (germline): LGHDT, YNNKEL (reference sequence). The CDR3 covers 17 residues. The CDR3 reads CASSHGPGSHYTGELFF. CDR3 in DNA: TGTGCCAGCAGCCATGGGCCGGGGTCTCACTACACCGGGGAGCTGTTTTTT.

The sample holds one count of this clone. This chain uses TRBV12-5 with TRBJ2-1; possible D gene TRBD2, 6 bases. Trimming removed 3 bases at V and 6 bases at J, with 21 bases between. CDR3 length: 17 amino acids. CDR1 and CDR2 (germline): LGHNT, FRNRAP. The CDR3 DNA reads as TGTGCTAGTGGTTTATATGCGGGAAGGGTTATGGGCAATGAGCAGTTCTTC. Translation gives CASGLYAGRVMGNEQFF.

The V call is TRBV5-4, the J call TRBJ2-6; D is perhaps TRBD2 (6 bases). With 3 bases removed from V and 0 bases from J, the gap between germline ends came to 22 bases. The CDR3 runs to 20 residues. The germline V gene has CDR1 SGHNT and CDR2 YYREEE (reference sequence). The CDR3 bases are TGTGCCAGCAGCTGGGCCTCCGGGGCGGGGATGAACTCTGGGGCCAACGTCCTGACTTTC. Translated: CASSWASGAGMNSGANVLTF. Full variable domain (missing parts from reference TRBV5-4 and TRBJ2-6): ETGVTQSPTHLIKTRGQQVTLRCSSQSGHNTVSWYQQALGQGPQFIFQYYREEENGRGNFPPRFSGLQFPNYSSELNVNALELDDSALYLCASSWASGAGMNSGANVLTFGAGSRLTVL.